A single sample gave rise to the 15 T cell receptor beta chains below, sequenced in a study of shared clonotypes between healthy human individuals. Only in-frame clones appear in the TCRdb table, and some are missing; sequencing was by immunoSEQ multiplex PCR. This table has about 2.3 million clones, approximately 95% appearing once. The sequencing input was naive CD4+ T cells from PBMCs. Subset of the sample: CD45RA+ positively selected. The receptors originated from a man aged 18 to 29 in good health. Some clones in this sample may be carry-over from other donors' samples.

CDR3 DNA: TGTGCCAGCAGTTTATGGGGGACTAGCGGGAGAAATACGCAGTATTTT. Encoded protein: CASSLWGTSGRNTQYF. V gene TRBV28 combines with J gene TRBJ2-3; 14 bases are a match to TRBD2. The CDR3 is 16 residues long. The V and J ends lost 0 bases and 7 bases, in that order; junction bases with no gene match: 3. Looked up from germline, CDR1 is MDHEN and CDR2 is SYDVKM.

The chain joins TRBV5-1 to TRBJ2-1; D not certain. Germline V gene data show CDR1 as SGHRS and CDR2 as YFSETQ. Trimming pared 0 bases from V and 6 bases from J, leaving 16 bases between. The CDR3 covers 16 residues. CDR3 sequence reads: CASSLDPFVDSNEQFF. The DNA for the CDR3 is TGCGCCAGCAGCTTGGATCCCTTCGTCGATAGCAATGAGCAGTTCTTC.

The DNA for the CDR3 is TGTGCCACCAGACTAGCGGGGTCGGGCACCGGGGAGCTGTTTTTT. Its protein product is CATRLAGSGTGELFF. The J gene is TRBJ2-2, the V gene TRBV15; 10 bases align to TRBD2. Germline V gene lookup returns CDR1 LNHNV and CDR2 YYDKDF (reference sequence). V dropped 6 bases and J dropped 4; count of bases not matched to a gene: 5. The CDR3 runs 15 residues.

About this clone itself: The same CDR3 arises from other DNA sequences in this sample as well. The V and J genes are TRBV29-1 and TRBJ2-7, with 9 bases fitting TRBD1. The CDR3 contains 14 residues. With 3 bases clipped from V and 2 bases from J, the junction kept 5 bases outside the gene matches. CDR1 and CDR2 from the germline V gene are SQVTM and ANQGSEA. This CDR3 is CSVDSGQGTYEQYF. The CDR3 DNA reads TGCAGCGTTGACAGTGGACAGGGGACCTACGAGCAGTACTTC.

The chain combines TRBV6-4 with TRBJ2-2, with D maybe TRBD1 (6 bases). This CDR3 spans 16 amino acids. Per germline, CDR1 MRHNA and CDR2 SNTAGT. V lost 3 bases to trimming and J lost 1 base, with 12 bases between them. CDR3 in amino acids: CASSEGARQNTGELFF. The DNA for the CDR3 is TGTGCCAGCAGTGAGGGGGCTAGACAGAACACCGGGGAGCTGTTTTTT.

The J gene is TRBJ2-7, the V gene TRBV7-8, with D hard to call. Trimming stripped 1 base from V and 6 bases from J, with 13 bases between. Germline-derived CDR1 and CDR2 are SGHVS and FQNEAQ. CDR3 size: 14 residues. The CDR3 protein is CASSLGGQIGEQYF. The CDR3 nucleotides read TGTGCCAGCAGCTTAGGTGGTCAAATCGGCGAGCAGTACTTC.

V is TRBV28 and J is TRBJ1-5, with D tentatively TRBD1 (6 bases). Germline V gives CDR1 MDHEN, CDR2 SYDVKM. Trimming shortened V by 5 bases and J by 6 bases, and 14 bases separated the two germline ends. CDR3 size: 14 residues. The CDR3 DNA is TGTGCCAGCAGTCCAAGACAGGCAGGTCAGCCCCAGCATTTT. Encoded protein: CASSPRQAGQPQHF.

V is TRBV6-5 and J is TRBJ2-3; 8 positions match TRBD1. This CDR3 comprises 15 residues. The ends lost 4 bases at V and 4 bases at J; junction bases unmatched: 7. Germline V gene sequence: CDR1 MNHEY, CDR2 SVGAGI. The CDR3: CASSSLDRVSDTQYF. CDR3 nucleotide sequence: TGTGCCAGCAGTTCCTTGGACAGGGTCTCAGATACGCAGTATTTT.

This chain links TRBV18 with TRBJ2-3, with a possible D match to TRBD1 (5 bases). With 3 bases removed from V and 4 bases from J, the gap between germline ends came to 14 bases. Germline V gives CDR1 KGHSH, CDR2 LQKENI. This CDR3 comprises 15 residues. The CDR3 nucleotides read TGTGCCAGCTCACCCCGGACACTTGAGCCAGATACGCAGTATTTT. This codes for CASSPRTLEPDTQYF.

In the case of this clone: This specimen includes other DNA sequences encoding the same CDR3. The J gene is TRBJ2-3, the V gene TRBV6-1, with 9 nucleotides matching TRBD1. The length of the CDR3 is 15 residues. J was trimmed by 1 base and V by 4 bases; bases with no gene match: 3. Germline CDR1 reads MNHNS; CDR2 reads SASEGT. The DNA for the CDR3 is TGTGCCAGCAGTGGGCGGGACAGGGGCACAGATACGCAGTATTTT. Protein sequence: CASSGRDRGTDTQYF.

The chain recombines TRBV7-2 with TRBJ1-2; the match to TRBD1 covers 11 bases. The CDR3 sequence is 17 residues long. V shed 4 bases and J 4 bases; nucleotides not matched to a gene: 11. CDR1 is SGHTA, CDR2 FQGNSA, per germline. DNA for the CDR3: TGTGCCAGCAGCTCCAGAACCGGGACAGGGGGTCTCTATGGCTACACCTTC. Translating gives CASSSRTGTGGLYGYTF.

This rearrangement joins TRBV15 to TRBJ1-5; D gene ambiguous. CDR1 and CDR2 from the germline V gene are LNHNV and YYDKDF (reference sequence). Trimming removed 3 bases from V and 7 bases from J, with 13 bases in between. The CDR3 is made up of 14 amino acids. The CDR3 DNA is TGTGCCACCAGCAGTCCCGATAGTGTCCAGCCCCAGCATTTT. The encoded protein is CATSSPDSVQPQHF.

The J gene is TRBJ2-3, the V gene TRBV19, with 7 bases fitting TRBD1. Germline CDR1 reads LNHDA; CDR2 reads SQIVND (reference sequence). This CDR3 contains 15 residues. Trimming at V came to 5 bases and at J to 2 bases, leaving 7 bases not matched to a gene. CDR3 DNA: TGTGCCAGTAGTGCGGACAGGTGGATCACAGATACGCAGTATTTT. The encoded protein is CASSADRWITDTQYF.

This chain joins TRBV29-1 and TRBJ2-1; 8 bases are shared with TRBD1. CDR1 SQVTM and CDR2 ANQGSEA come from the germline V gene. Trimming at V came to 0 bases and at J to 12 bases, leaving 10 bases not matched to a gene. The CDR3 totals 14 residues. CDR3 sequence (DNA): TGCAGCGTTGAAGACAGGGGGCCCGTAAACGGGCAGTTCTTC. This sequence encodes CSVEDRGPVNGQFF.

The chain recombines TRBV28 with TRBJ2-7; 7 bases are shared with TRBD2. Unmatched junction bases numbered 8, after V lost 6 bases and J lost 0 bases. This CDR3 comprises 15 residues. Germline CDR1 and CDR2: MDHEN and SYDVKM. The CDR3 region has the DNA TGTGCCAGCAGCTGGGAGGGACTGCCCTCCTACGAGCAGTACTTC. Its protein product is CASSWEGLPSYEQYF.